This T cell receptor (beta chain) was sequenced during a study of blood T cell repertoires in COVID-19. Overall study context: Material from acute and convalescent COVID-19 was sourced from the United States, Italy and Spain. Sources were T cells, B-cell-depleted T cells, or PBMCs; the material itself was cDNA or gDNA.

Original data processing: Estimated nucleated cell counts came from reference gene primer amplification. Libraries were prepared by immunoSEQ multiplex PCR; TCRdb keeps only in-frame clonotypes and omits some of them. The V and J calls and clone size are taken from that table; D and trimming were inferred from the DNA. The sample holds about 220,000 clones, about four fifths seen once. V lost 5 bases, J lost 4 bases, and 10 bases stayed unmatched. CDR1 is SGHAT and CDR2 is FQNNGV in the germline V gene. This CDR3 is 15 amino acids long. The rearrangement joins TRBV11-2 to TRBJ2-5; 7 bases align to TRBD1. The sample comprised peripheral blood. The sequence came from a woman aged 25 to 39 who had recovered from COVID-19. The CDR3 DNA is TGTGCCAGCAGCCCCGGGACAGTTAGGACAGAGACCCAGTACTTC. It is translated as CASSPGTVRTETQYF.